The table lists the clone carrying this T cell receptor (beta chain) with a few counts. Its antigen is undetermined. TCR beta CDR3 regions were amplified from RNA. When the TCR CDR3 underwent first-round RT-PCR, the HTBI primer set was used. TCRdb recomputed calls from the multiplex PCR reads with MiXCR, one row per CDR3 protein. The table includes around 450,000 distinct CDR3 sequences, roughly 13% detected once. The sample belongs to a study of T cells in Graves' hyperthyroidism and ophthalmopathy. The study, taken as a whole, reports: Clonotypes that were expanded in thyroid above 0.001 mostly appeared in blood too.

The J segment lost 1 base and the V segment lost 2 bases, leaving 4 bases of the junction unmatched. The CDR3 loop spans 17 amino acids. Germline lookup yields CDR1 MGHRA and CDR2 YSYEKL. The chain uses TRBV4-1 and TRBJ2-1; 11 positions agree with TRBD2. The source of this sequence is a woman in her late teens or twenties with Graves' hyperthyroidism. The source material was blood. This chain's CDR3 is CASSQPLAGVSYNEQFF. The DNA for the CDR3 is TGCGCCAGCAGCCAACCACTAGCGGGAGTGTCCTACAATGAGCAGTTCTTC.